The clone carrying this T cell receptor beta chain was counted a few times. The antigen is not known. MiXCR, applied by TCRdb to the 5' RACE reads, yields one record per CDR3 protein. The table lists 1,800,000 or so distinct CDR3 sequences, about 31% of them singletons. This record belongs to a study of identical twins. Findings of the study overall: Reduced insertions were recorded for abundant cord blood beta clonotypes, with no such pattern in memory repertoires. Out-of-frame alpha sequences common to twins exhibited an excess of low generation probability.

CDR1 is SGHAT and CDR2 is FQNNGV in the germline V gene. This CDR3 has 14 amino acids. Between the trimmed V and J ends, which lost 5 bases and 2 bases, there was a span of 12 bases. The sequenced sample was cord blood. The rearrangement uses TRBV11-2 and TRBJ1-1, with D possibly TRBD1 on 5 matching bases. The sequence was collected from a newborn girl in good health. In DNA form, the CDR3 reads TGTGCCAGCAGCCATTGGAGGGGCAACACTGAAGCTTTCTTT. Translated: CASSHWRGNTEAFF.